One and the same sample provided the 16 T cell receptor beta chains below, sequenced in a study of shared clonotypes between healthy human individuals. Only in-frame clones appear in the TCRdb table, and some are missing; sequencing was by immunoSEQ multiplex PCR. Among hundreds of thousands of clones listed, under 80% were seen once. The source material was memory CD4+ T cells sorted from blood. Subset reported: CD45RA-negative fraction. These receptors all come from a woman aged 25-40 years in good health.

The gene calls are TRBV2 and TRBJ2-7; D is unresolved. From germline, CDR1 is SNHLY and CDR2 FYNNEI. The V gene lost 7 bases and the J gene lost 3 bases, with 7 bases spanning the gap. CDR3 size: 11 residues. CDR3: CASIANYEQYF. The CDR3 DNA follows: TGTGCCAGCATTGCCAACTACGAGCAGTACTTC.

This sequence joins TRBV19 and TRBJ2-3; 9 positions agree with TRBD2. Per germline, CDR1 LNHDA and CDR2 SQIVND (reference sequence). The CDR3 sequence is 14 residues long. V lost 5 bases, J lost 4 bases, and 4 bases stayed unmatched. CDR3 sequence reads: CASSLLAGADTQYF. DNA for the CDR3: TGTGCCAGTAGTTTATTAGCGGGAGCAGATACGCAGTATTTT.

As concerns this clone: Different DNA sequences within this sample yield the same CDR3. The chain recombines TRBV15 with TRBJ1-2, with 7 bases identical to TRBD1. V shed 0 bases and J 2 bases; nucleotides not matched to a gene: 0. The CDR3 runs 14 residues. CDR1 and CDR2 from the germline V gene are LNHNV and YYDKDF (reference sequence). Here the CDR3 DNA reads TGTGCCACCAGCAGAGAGACAGGGAACTATGGCTACACCTTC. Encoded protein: CATSRETGNYGYTF.

The CDR3 DNA reads as TGCGCCAGCAGCTTGGGTGGGGTCCCAAGCAACGAGCAGTACTTC. Protein: CASSLGGVPSNEQYF. The V and J genes are TRBV5-1 and TRBJ2-7; D unresolved. CDR1 SGHRS and CDR2 YFSETQ come from the germline V gene. The V and J ends lost 0 bases and 5 bases respectively, with 15 bases between them. The CDR3 contains 15 residues.

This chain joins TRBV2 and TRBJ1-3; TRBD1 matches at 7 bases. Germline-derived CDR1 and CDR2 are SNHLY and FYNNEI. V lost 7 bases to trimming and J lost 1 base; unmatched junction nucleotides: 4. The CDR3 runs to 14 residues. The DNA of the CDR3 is TGTGCCAGCATCCTCAGGGGGTCTGGAAACACCATATATTTT. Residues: CASILRGSGNTIYF. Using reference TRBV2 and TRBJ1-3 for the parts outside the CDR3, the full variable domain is EPEVTQTPSHQVTQMGQEVILRCVPISNHLYFYWYRQILGQKVEFLVSFYNNEISEKSEIFDDQFSVERPDGSNFTLKIRSTKLEDSAMYFCASILRGSGNTIYFGEGSWLTVV.

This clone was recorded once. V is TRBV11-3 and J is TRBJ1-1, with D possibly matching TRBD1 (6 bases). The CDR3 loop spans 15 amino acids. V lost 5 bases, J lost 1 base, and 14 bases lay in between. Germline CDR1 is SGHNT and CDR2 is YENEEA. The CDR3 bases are TGTGCCAGCAGCCACGGAGAACAGGGGAACACTGAAGCTTTCTTT. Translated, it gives CASSHGEQGNTEAFF.

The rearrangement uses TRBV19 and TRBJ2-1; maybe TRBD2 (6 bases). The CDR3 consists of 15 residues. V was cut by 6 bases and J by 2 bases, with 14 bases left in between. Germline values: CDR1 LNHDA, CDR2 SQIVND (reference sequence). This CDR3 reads CASSKAGQTYNEQFF. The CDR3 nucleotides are TGTGCCAGTAGCAAAGCGGGCCAGACCTACAATGAGCAGTTCTTC. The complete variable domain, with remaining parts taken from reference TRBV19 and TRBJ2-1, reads DGGITQSPKYLFRKEGQNVTLSCEQNLNHDAMYWYRQDPGQGLRLIYYSQIVNDFQKGDIAEGYSVSREKKESFPLTVTSAQKNPTAFYLCASSKAGQTYNEQFFGPGTRLTVL.

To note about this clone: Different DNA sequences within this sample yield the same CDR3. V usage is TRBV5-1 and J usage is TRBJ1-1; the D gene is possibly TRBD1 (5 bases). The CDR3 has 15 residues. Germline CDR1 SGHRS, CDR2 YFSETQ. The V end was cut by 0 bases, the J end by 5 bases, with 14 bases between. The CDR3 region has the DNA TGCGCCAGCAGCTTGGAATGGGGCTCGGTAACTGAAGCTTTCTTT. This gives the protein CASSLEWGSVTEAFF.

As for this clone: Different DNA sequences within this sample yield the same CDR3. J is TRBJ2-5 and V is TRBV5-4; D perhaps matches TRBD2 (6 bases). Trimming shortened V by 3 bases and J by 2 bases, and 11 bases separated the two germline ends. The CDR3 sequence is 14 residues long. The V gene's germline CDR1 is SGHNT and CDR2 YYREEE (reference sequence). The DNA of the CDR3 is TGTGCCAGCAGCTCAGGAGGGTTTCAAGAGACCCAGTACTTC. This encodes CASSSGGFQETQYF.

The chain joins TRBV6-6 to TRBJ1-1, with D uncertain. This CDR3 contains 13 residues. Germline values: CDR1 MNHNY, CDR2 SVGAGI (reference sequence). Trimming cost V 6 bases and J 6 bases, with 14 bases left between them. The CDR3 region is CASSPETGAEAFF. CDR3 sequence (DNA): TGTGCCAGCAGCCCGGAGACGGGAGCTGAAGCTTTCTTT.

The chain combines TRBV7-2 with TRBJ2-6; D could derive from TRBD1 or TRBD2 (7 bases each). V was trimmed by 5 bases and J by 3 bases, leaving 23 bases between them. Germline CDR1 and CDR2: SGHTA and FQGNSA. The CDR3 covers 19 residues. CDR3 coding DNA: TGTGCCAGCAGCCTAGAAGCGGGACAGTCAATTTTTGGGGCCAACGTCCTGACTTTC. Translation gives CASSLEAGQSIFGANVLTF.

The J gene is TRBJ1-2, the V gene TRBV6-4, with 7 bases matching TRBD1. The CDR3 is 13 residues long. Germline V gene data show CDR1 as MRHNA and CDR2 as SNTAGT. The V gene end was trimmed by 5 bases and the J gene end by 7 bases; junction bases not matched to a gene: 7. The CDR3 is CASSPQGGSGYTF. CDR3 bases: TGTGCCAGCAGTCCGCAAGGGGGCTCTGGCTACACCTTC.

DNA for the CDR3: TGTGCCAGCAGTGACTATCGACAGGACGTCTTCAATAGCAATCAGCCCCAGCATTTT. This encodes CASSDYRQDVFNSNQPQHF. J is TRBJ1-5 and V is TRBV6-4; tentative D call: TRBD1 (6 bases). The CDR3 totals 19 residues. Germline values: CDR1 MRHNA, CDR2 SNTAGT. V lost 1 base, J lost 0 bases, and 19 bases lay in between.

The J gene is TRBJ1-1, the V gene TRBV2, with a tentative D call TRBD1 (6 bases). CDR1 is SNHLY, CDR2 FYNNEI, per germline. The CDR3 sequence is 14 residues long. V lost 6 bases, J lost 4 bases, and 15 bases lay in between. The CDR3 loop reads CASSSGGGGTEAFF. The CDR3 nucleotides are TGTGCCAGCAGCTCCGGGGGGGGCGGCACTGAAGCTTTCTTT.

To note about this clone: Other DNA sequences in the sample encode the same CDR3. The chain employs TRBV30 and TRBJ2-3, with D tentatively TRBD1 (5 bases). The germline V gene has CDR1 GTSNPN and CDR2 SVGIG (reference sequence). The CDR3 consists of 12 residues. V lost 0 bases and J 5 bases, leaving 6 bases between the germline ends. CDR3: CAWSVGVDTQYF. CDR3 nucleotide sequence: TGTGCCTGGAGTGTAGGGGTAGATACGCAGTATTTT.

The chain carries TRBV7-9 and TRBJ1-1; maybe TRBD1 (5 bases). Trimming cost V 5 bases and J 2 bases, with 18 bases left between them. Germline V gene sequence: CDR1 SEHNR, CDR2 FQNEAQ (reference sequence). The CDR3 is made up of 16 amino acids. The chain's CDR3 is CASSPSWQGVNTEAFF. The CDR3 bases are TGTGCCAGCAGCCCCTCTTGGCAGGGCGTCAACACTGAAGCTTTCTTT.